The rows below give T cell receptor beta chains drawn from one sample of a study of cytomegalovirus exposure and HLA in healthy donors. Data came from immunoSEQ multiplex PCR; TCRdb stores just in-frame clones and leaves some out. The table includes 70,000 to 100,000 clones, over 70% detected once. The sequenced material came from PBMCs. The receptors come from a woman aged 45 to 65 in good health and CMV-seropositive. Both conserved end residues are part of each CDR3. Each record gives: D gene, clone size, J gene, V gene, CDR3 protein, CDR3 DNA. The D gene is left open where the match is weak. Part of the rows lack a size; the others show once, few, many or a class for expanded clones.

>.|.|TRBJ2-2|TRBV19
CASKEGWELFF
TGTGCCAGTAAAGAGGGTTGGGAGCTGTTTTTT
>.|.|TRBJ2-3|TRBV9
CASSSLGGAPDTQYF
TGTGCCAGCAGCTCGCTTGGGGGGGCCCCAGATACGCAGTATTTT
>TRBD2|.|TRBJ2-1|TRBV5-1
CASSSTGGYNEQFF
TGCGCCAGCAGCTCAACGGGGGGTTACAATGAGCAGTTCTTC
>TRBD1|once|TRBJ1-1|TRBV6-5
CASTRTGVLNTEAFF
TGTGCCAGCACCCGGACAGGGGTCTTGAACACTGAAGCTTTCTTT
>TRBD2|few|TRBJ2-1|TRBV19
CASSIARLAGAYNEQFF
TGTGCCAGTAGTATAGCTCGACTAGCGGGGGCCTACAATGAGCAGTTCTTC
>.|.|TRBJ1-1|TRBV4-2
CASSRGQTNTEAFF
TGTGCCAGCAGCCGCGGACAGACCAACACTGAAGCTTTCTTT
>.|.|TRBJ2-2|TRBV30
CAWSTDSDTGELFF
TGTGCCTGGAGTACCGACAGTGACACCGGGGAGCTGTTTTTT
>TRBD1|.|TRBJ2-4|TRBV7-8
CASSTDRANIQYF
TGTGCCAGCAGCACTGACAGGGCAAACATTCAGTACTTC
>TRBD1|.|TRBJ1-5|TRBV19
CASSIPGQGARQPQHF
TGTGCCAGTAGTATTCCCGGACAGGGGGCCCGTCAGCCCCAGCATTTT
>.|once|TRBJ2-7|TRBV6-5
CATGRGSYEQYF
TGTGCCACCGGGCGGGGCAGTTACGAGCAGTACTTC
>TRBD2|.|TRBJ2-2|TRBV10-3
CAISRTSADTGELFF
TGTGCCATCAGTCGGACTAGCGCCGACACCGGGGAGCTGTTTTTT
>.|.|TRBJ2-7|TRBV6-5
CASSYSHNQGYEQYF
TGTGCCAGCAGTTACTCGCACAATCAGGGTTACGAGCAGTACTTC
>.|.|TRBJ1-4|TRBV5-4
CASSREDGVNEKLFF
TGTGCCAGCAGCAGAGAGGACGGGGTTAATGAAAAACTGTTTTTT
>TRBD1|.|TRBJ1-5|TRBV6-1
CASSEMGTGNQPQHF
TGTGCCAGCAGTGAAATGGGGACAGGGAATCAGCCCCAGCATTTT
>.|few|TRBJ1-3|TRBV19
CASSLLSSGNTIYF
TGTGCCAGTAGCCTTCTTAGCTCTGGAAACACCATATATTTT
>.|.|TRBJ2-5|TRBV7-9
CASSSAGPQETQYF
TGTGCCAGCAGCTCAGCTGGGCCTCAAGAGACCCAGTACTTC
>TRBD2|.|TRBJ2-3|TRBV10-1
CASSGTSVVGTQYF
TGCGCCAGCAGTGGGACTAGCGTGGTGGGTACGCAGTATTTT
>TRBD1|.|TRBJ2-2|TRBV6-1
CASSGDSLYAGELFF
TGTGCCAGCAGTGGGGACAGCCTATACGCCGGGGAGCTGTTTTTT
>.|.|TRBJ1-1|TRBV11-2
CASSSGVNTEAFF
TGTGCCAGCAGCTCCGGGGTGAACACTGAAGCTTTCTTT
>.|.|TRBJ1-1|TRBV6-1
CASSTTPTEAFF
TGTGCCAGCAGTACAACGCCGACTGAAGCTTTCTTT
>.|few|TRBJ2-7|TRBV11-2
CASSLRGTFSYEQYF
TGTGCCAGCAGCTTGAGAGGGACATTCTCCTACGAGCAGTACTTC
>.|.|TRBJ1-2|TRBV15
CATSRESWGGYGYTF
TGTGCCACCAGCAGAGAAAGCTGGGGAGGCTATGGCTACACCTTC
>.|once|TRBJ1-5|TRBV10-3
CAISDGQGRQPQHF
TGTGCCATCAGTGACGGGCAGGGGCGGCAGCCCCAGCATTTT
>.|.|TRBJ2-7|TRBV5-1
CASSLVSGEQYF
TGCGCCAGCAGCTTGGTGTCGGGCGAGCAGTACTTC
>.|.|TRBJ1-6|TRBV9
CASSMGGQINSPLHF
TGTGCCAGCAGCATGGGGGGGCAGATTAATTCACCCCTCCACTTT
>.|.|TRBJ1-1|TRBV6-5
CASRTQGNTEAFF
TGTGCCAGCAGAACTCAGGGGAACACTGAAGCTTTCTTT
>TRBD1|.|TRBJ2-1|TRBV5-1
CATGDRGRDEQFF
TGCGCCACCGGGGACAGGGGGCGGGATGAGCAGTTCTTC
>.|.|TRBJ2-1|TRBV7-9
CSSTSTGIPQFF
TGTTCCAGCACCTCTACCGGGATCCCCCAGTTCTTC
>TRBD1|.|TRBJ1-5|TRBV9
CASSGTGESNQPQHF
TGTGCCAGCAGCGGGACAGGGGAAAGCAATCAGCCCCAGCATTTT
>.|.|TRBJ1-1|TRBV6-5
CASGRVWGGAFF
TGTGCCAGCGGGAGAGTTTGGGGAGGCGCTTTCTTT
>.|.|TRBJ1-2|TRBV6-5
CASSYTAEEDYGYTF
TGTGCCAGCAGTTACACGGCAGAGGAGGACTATGGCTACACCTTC
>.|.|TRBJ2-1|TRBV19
CASSTSYRSYNEQFF
TGTGCCAGTAGTACGAGTTATCGCTCCTACAATGAGCAGTTCTTC
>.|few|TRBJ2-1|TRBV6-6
CASSPPGENEQFF
TGTGCCAGCAGTCCGCCGGGGGAGAATGAGCAGTTCTTC
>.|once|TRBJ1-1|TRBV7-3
CASSAVRDTEAFF
TGTGCCAGCAGCGCAGTCCGGGACACTGAAGCTTTCTTT
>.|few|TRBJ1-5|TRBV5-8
CASKQGSNQPQHF
TGTGCCAGCAAACAGGGTAGCAATCAGCCCCAGCATTTT
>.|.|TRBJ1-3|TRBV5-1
CASQATGDSGNTIYF
TGCGCCAGTCAAGCGACAGGTGACTCTGGAAACACCATATATTTT
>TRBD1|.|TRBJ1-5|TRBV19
CASSLFTGAVSNQPQHF
TGTGCCAGTAGTCTTTTTACAGGGGCGGTAAGCAATCAGCCCCAGCATTTT
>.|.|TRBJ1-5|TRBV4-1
CASSQEGGYAPQHF
TGCGCCAGCAGCCAAGAGGGAGGGTATGCGCCCCAGCATTTT
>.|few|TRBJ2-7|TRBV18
CASSPQGSSYEQYF
TGTGCCAGCTCACCCCAAGGGAGCTCCTACGAGCAGTACTTC
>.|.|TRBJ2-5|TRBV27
CASSRGVTRETQYF
TGTGCCAGCAGTCGGGGAGTCACTAGAGAGACCCAGTACTTC
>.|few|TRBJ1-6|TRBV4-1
CASSQARAGFNSPLHF
TGCGCCAGCAGCCAAGCCAGGGCCGGTTTTAATTCACCCCTCCACTTT
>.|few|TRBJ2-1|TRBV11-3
CASSLALASNEQFF
TGTGCCAGCAGCTTAGCTCTAGCGAGCAATGAGCAGTTCTTC
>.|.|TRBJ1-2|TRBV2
CASTRWVGGNYGYTF
TGTGCCAGCACCCGATGGGTAGGGGGTAACTATGGCTACACCTTC
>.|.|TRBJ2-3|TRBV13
CASSSGLSTDTQYF
TGTGCCAGCAGCTCCGGACTTAGCACAGATACGCAGTATTTT
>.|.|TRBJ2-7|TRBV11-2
CASKEDGSYEQYF
TGTGCCAGCAAGGAGGACGGCTCCTACGAGCAGTACTTC
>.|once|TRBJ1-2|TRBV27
CASSRGGPEYTF
TGTGCCAGCAGCCGGGGGGGGCCAGAATACACCTTC
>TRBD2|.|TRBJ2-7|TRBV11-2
CASSLAGVYEQYF
TGTGCCAGCAGCCTCGCGGGGGTTTACGAGCAGTACTTC
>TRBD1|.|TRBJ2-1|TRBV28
CATAGTDNEQFF
TGTGCCACAGCAGGGACAGACAATGAGCAGTTCTTC
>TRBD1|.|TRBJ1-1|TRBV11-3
CASSWTGNTEAFF
TGTGCCAGCAGTTGGACAGGGAACACTGAAGCTTTCTTT
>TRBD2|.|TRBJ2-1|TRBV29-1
CSARASGLSYNEQFF
TGCAGCGCCCGAGCTAGCGGGTTATCCTACAATGAGCAGTTCTTC
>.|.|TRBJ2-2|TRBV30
CAWVDYNTGELFF
TGTGCCTGGGTAGACTACAACACCGGGGAGCTGTTTTTT